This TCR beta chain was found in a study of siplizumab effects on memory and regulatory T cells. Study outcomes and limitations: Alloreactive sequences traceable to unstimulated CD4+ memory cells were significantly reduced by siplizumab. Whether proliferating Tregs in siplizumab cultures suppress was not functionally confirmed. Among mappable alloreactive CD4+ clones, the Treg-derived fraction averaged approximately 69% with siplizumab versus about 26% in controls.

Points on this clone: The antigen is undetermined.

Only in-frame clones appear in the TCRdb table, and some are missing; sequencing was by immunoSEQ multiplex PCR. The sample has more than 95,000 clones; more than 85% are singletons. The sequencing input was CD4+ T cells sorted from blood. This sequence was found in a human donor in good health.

The chain's CDR3 is CASSPGGSYGYTF. As DNA, the CDR3 is TGTGCCAGCAGCCCGGGGGGTTCGTATGGCTACACCTTC. The chain is built from TRBV7-3 and TRBJ1-2; D possibly corresponds to TRBD1 (5 bases). The CDR3 loop spans 13 amino acids. Germline lookup yields CDR1 SGHTA and CDR2 FQGTGA. Trimming left V 5 bases short and J 5 bases short, with 12 bases between. Supplemented by reference TRBV7-3 and TRBJ1-2, the full variable domain reads GAGVSQTPSNKVTEKGKYVELRCDPISGHTALYWYRQSLGQGPEFLIYFQGTGAADDSGLPNDRFFAVRPEGSVSTLKIQRTERGDSAVYLCASSPGGSYGYTFGSGTRLTVV.